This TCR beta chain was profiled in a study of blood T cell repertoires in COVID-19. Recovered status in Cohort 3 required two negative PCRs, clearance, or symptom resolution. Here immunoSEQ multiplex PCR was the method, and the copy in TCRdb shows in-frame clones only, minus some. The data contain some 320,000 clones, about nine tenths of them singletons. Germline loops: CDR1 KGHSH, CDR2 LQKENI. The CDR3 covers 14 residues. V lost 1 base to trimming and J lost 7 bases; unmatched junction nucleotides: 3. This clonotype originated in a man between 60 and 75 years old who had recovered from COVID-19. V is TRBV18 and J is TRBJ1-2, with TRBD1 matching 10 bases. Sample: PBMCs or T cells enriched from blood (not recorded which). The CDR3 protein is CASSPRDRGPGYTF. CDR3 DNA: TGTGCCAGCTCACCACGGGACAGGGGTCCTGGCTACACCTTC.